A single sample gave rise to the 25 T cell receptor beta chains below, sequenced in a study of T-cell reconstitution after alpha-beta-depleted transplantation in children. The TCRbeta library was prepared with unique molecular identifiers. TCRdb itself ran the PCR reads through MiXCR, one entry per CDR3 protein. This sample has some 550,000 distinct CDR3 sequences; approximately 16% occur once, and the top ten carry approximately 3%. Sequencing used PBMCs from the stem cell graft donor, obtained from the stem cell graft. These receptors originate from a human donor who donated a stem cell graft to a child with acute lymphoblastic leukemia.

This clonotype came up a few times. This chain links TRBV5-1 with TRBJ1-6, with 7 bases lining up with TRBD1. CDR3 length equals 15 residues. In germline, CDR1 is SGHRS, CDR2 YFSETQ. V shed 1 base and J 7 bases; nucleotides not matched to a gene: 5. CDR3 DNA: TGCGCCAGCAGCTTGCAACGGACAGGCAATTCACCCCTCCACTTT. Its protein product is CASSLQRTGNSPLHF.

There are a few counts of this clonotype. The chain couples TRBV5-1 to TRBJ1-1; D remains unclear. Deletions cut 4 bases from V and 3 bases from J, with 13 bases between. Germline CDR1 reads SGHRS; CDR2 reads YFSETQ. This CDR3 is built from 14 residues. CDR3 nucleotide sequence: TGCGCCAGCAGCGTGGGAGTTTCCGACACTGAAGCTTTCTTT. The encoded protein is CASSVGVSDTEAFF. The entire variable domain, with the rest obtained from reference TRBV5-1 and TRBJ1-1, is as follows: KAGVTQTPRYLIKTRGQQVTLSCSPISGHRSVSWYQQTPGQGLQFLFEYFSETQRNKGNFPGRFSGRQFSNSRSEMNVSTLELGDSALYLCASSVGVSDTEAFFGQGTRLTVV.

This clonotype occurred a few times. The gene calls are TRBV4-1 and TRBJ2-7; D uncertain. With 3 bases removed from V and 3 bases from J, the gap between germline ends came to 9 bases. CDR1 is MGHRA, CDR2 YSYEKL, per germline. The CDR3 is 13 amino acids. For the CDR3, the DNA is TGCGCCAGCAGCCAGGCGGACCTCTACGAGCAGTACTTC. Encoded protein: CASSQADLYEQYF.

This clonotype was recorded many times. The chain carries TRBV12-3 or TRBV12-4 and TRBJ2-7, with 7 bases matching TRBD1. Trimming cost V 6 bases and J 4 bases; bases outside gene matches: 9. The CDR3 is 14 residues long. CDR3 sequence: CASSTGTDTYEQYF. The CDR3 coding sequence is TGTGCCAGCAGCACCGGGACAGACACTTACGAGCAGTACTTC.

The chain carries TRBV20-1 and TRBJ2-1; TRBD2 matches at 8 bases. V shed 7 bases, J shed 3 bases, and the junction held 11 bases outside the gene matches. The germline V gene encodes CDR1 DFQATT and CDR2 SNEGSKA (reference sequence). The CDR3 is 15 residues long. CDR3 sequence: CSGGSGARYYNEQFF. The CDR3 DNA follows: TGCAGTGGGGGTAGCGGGGCCCGGTACTACAATGAGCAGTTCTTC.

The chain joins TRBV5-1 to TRBJ2-7, with a possible D match to TRBD1 (6 bases). CDR3 length: 13 residues. V shed 6 bases and J shed 5 bases, with 15 bases lying between them. CDR1 is SGHRS, CDR2 YFSETQ, per germline. The CDR3 DNA follows: TGCGCCAGCACCACCGGGACATCCCACGAGCAGTACTTC. Encoded protein: CASTTGTSHEQYF.

The genes are TRBV6-1 and TRBJ2-7, with 10 bases that match TRBD1. CDR3 length: 18 residues. Germline V gene data show CDR1 as MNHNS and CDR2 as SASEGT. V lost 1 base to trimming and J lost 2 bases; unmatched junction nucleotides: 11. CDR3 DNA: TGTGCCAGCAGTGAAGGACGGCTGCTCGGGACAGGGGCCTACGAGCAGTACTTC. Amino acid sequence: CASSEGRLLGTGAYEQYF.

The rearrangement joins TRBV5-1 to TRBJ2-7; 10 bases fit TRBD2. Germline V gene sequence: CDR1 SGHRS, CDR2 YFSETQ. V was clipped by 3 bases and J by 2 bases; unmatched bases: 11. This CDR3 is 17 amino acids long. The CDR3 DNA reads TGCGCCAGCAGCTGGGGTAGAGGGACTAGCGATCCCTACGAGCAGTACTTC. Translating it yields CASSWGRGTSDPYEQYF.

This rearrangement joins TRBV11-2 to TRBJ2-2; 7 positions agree with TRBD2. The CDR3 covers 17 residues. The V gene's germline CDR1 is SGHAT and CDR2 FQNNGV. The J segment lost 2 bases and the V segment lost 5 bases, leaving 11 bases of the junction unmatched. The CDR3 DNA reads TGTGCCAGCAGCCCTTGGGAGGGGTTAACCAACACCGGGGAGCTGTTTTTT. It encodes CASSPWEGLTNTGELFF.

The chain recombines TRBV5-1 with TRBJ2-6; a possible D gene is TRBD2 (6 bases). V shed 1 base and J shed 3 bases, with 14 bases lying between them. CDR3 length: 17 residues. CDR1 and CDR2 from the germline V gene are SGHRS and YFSETQ. In DNA form, the CDR3 reads TGCGCCAGCAGCTTGAGGGGACTGCCCCTTGGGGCCAACGTCCTGACTTTC. Protein: CASSLRGLPLGANVLTF.

V is TRBV28 and J is TRBJ2-7, with D possibly TRBD1 on 5 matching bases. The CDR3 consists of 12 residues. CDR1 is MDHEN, CDR2 SYDVKM, per germline. V shed 6 bases and J shed 1 base, with 7 bases lying between them. The DNA for the CDR3 is TGTGCCAGCAGACAGGCTTCCTACGAGCAGTACTTC. It translates to CASRQASYEQYF.

The rearrangement links TRBV12-3 or TRBV12-4 to TRBJ2-3, with a weak D call TRBD2 (7 bases). The length of the CDR3 is 16 residues. The V and J ends lost 4 bases and 3 bases respectively, with 17 bases between them. The CDR3 is CASSWEGVGGTDTQYF. Written as DNA, the CDR3 is TGTGCCAGCAGTTGGGAGGGGGTAGGGGGGACAGATACGCAGTATTTT.

This clonotype was counted between two and nine times. The chain employs TRBV7-3 and TRBJ2-7; 8 positions agree with TRBD1. This CDR3 has 16 amino acids. The ends lost 2 bases at V and 9 bases at J; junction bases unmatched: 15. Germline lookup yields CDR1 SGHTA and CDR2 FQGTGA. The CDR3 nucleotides are TGTGCCAGCAGCTTATCGGGAGCGGACAGGGTAACGAGGCAGTACTTC. This sequence encodes CASSLSGADRVTRQYF.

This clonotype was seen only a few times. This sequence joins TRBV4-1 and TRBJ1-4, with TRBD1 as a possible D gene (6 bases). Trimming removed 2 bases at V and 7 bases at J, with 14 bases between. From germline, CDR1 is MGHRA and CDR2 YSYEKL. CDR3 length: 15 residues. In DNA form, the CDR3 reads TGCGCCAGCAGCCAATACTCAGGGGACGGTGAAAAACTGTTTTTT. Encoded protein: CASSQYSGDGEKLFF.

The sample holds a few counts of this clonotype. The gene calls are TRBV11-2 and TRBJ2-3, with a weak D call TRBD2 (6 bases). Trimming took off 4 bases at V and 6 bases at J, with 23 bases between the two ends. CDR3 length: 17 residues. CDR1 is SGHAT and CDR2 is FQNNGV in the germline V gene. CDR3 amino acids: CASSSSLARSLWDTQYF. The CDR3 DNA reads as TGTGCCAGCAGCTCGTCACTAGCCAGGTCCCTTTGGGATACGCAGTATTTT.

V is TRBV4-1 and J is TRBJ2-6, with D possibly matching TRBD1 (5 bases). The CDR3 consists of 17 residues. V lost 1 base and J lost 0, with 10 bases in between. Per the germline V gene, CDR1 is MGHRA and CDR2 is YSYEKL. DNA of the CDR3: TGCGCCAGCAGCCAAGCCCCCGACAGCTCTGGGGCCAACGTCCTGACTTTC. Protein: CASSQAPDSSGANVLTF.

This clonotype was recorded a few times. The chain recombines TRBV7-2 with TRBJ2-1, with a tentative D call TRBD2 (6 bases). The V end was cut by 5 bases, the J end by 3 bases, with 11 bases between. There are 14 residues in the CDR3. Germline loops: CDR1 SGHTA, CDR2 FQGNSA. The CDR3 loop is CASSPGENYNEQFF. The CDR3, as DNA: TGTGCCAGCAGCCCGGGGGAGAACTACAATGAGCAGTTCTTC.

The chain has TRBV5-1 and TRBJ2-7; possibly TRBD1 for D (5 bases). Per germline, CDR1 SGHRS and CDR2 YFSETQ. The CDR3 is 16 residues long. V was trimmed by 4 bases and J by 1 base, leaving 18 bases between them. CDR3 region: CASSGGRTGFSYEQYF. In DNA, the CDR3 is TGCGCCAGCAGCGGTGGACGTACAGGTTTTTCCTACGAGCAGTACTTC.

This clonotype has just a few counts. The V gene is TRBV2, the J gene TRBJ2-7; TRBD2 matches 7 bases. This CDR3 comprises 16 residues. The trim removed 0 bases at V and 3 bases at J, leaving 8 bases unmatched. Per the germline V gene, CDR1 is SNHLY and CDR2 is FYNNEI. Here the CDR3 DNA reads TGTGCCAGCAGTGAAGCTCGCGGGGGTTCTCTCTACGAGCAGTACTTC. Translating gives CASSEARGGSLYEQYF.

This clonotype was seen only a few times. V gene TRBV10-3 combines with J gene TRBJ2-5; TRBD1 agrees at 9 bases. V dropped 2 bases and J dropped 3; count of bases not matched to a gene: 4. CDR1 and CDR2 from the germline V gene are ENHRY and SYGVKD. This CDR3 has 15 residues. In nucleotides, the CDR3 is TGTGCCATCAGTGAGGAGGGGACAGGGAAAGAGACCCAGTACTTC. This encodes CAISEEGTGKETQYF.

In its sample, this clonotype was seen a few times. The chain links TRBV18 to TRBJ1-5; 7 positions agree with TRBD1. Germline V gene data show CDR1 as KGHSH and CDR2 as LQKENI. The CDR3 is 16 amino acids. Trimming removed 2 bases from V and 0 bases from J; junction bases left unmatched: 4. The CDR3 nucleotides read TGTGCCAGCTCACCAGGGACAGTCTATAGCAATCAGCCCCAGCATTTT. Protein: CASSPGTVYSNQPQHF.

The sample holds many counts of this clonotype. The chain has TRBV14 and TRBJ2-1; 12 bases line up with TRBD2. Germline V gene data show CDR1 as SGHDN and CDR2 as FVKESK. The J segment lost 13 bases and the V segment lost 1 base, leaving 8 bases of the junction unmatched. The CDR3 runs 15 residues. The CDR3 DNA follows: TGTGCCAGCAGCCAAGTCTCTAGCGGGAGGGGGGCACAGTTCTTC. Amino acid sequence: CASSQVSSGRGAQFF.

This clonotype was counted only a few times. The chain joins TRBV20-1 to TRBJ2-1, with 7 nucleotides matching TRBD2. The CDR3 runs 15 residues. Germline V gives CDR1 DFQATT, CDR2 SNEGSKA (reference sequence). The V and J ends lost 0 bases and 8 bases, in that order; junction bases with no gene match: 10. The CDR3 DNA sequence: TGCAGTGCTAGAGATCTGGGGAGGGGCGTCGATGAGCAGTTCTTC. This encodes CSARDLGRGVDEQFF.

The rearrangement links TRBV5-1 to TRBJ2-6; D gene ambiguous. The V gene lost 0 bases and the J gene lost 0 bases, with 10 bases spanning the gap. CDR1 is SGHRS, CDR2 YFSETQ, per germline. This CDR3 region has 17 residues. The CDR3, as DNA: TGCGCCAGCAGCTTGGGGGGTACCCTCTCTGGGGCCAACGTCCTGACTTTC. Amino acid sequence: CASSLGGTLSGANVLTF.

This clonotype came up a few times. The chain couples TRBV20-1 to TRBJ2-7; D not resolved. Trimming stripped 0 bases from V and 0 bases from J, with 12 bases between. Germline loops: CDR1 DFQATT, CDR2 SNEGSKA (reference sequence). The CDR3 loop spans 15 amino acids. The chain's CDR3 is CSARDLKKSSYEQYF. The CDR3 DNA is TGCAGTGCTAGAGATTTGAAGAAGAGCTCCTACGAGCAGTACTTC.